These 4 T cell receptor beta chains share one sample of origin, sequenced in a study of CD8 T cells in ankylosing spondylitis. TCRdb fed the 5' RACE reads into MiXCR, producing one record per CDR3 protein. The sample shows about 340,000 distinct CDR3 sequences, roughly 20% of them seen only once. Source material: blood, either unsorted or a sorted T cell fraction (not recorded which). The receptors shown here come from a male donor with ankylosing spondylitis or in good health (not recorded which).

The V and J genes are TRBV5-5 and TRBJ2-1; D possibly uses TRBD1 or TRBD2 (5 bases each). This CDR3 is 16 amino acids long. Germline V gene sequence: CDR1 SGHKS, CDR2 YYEKEE (reference sequence). The V end was cut by 4 bases, the J end by 6 bases, with 20 bases between. The DNA of the CDR3 is TGTGCCAGCAGCCATCCCCGGGACCTGGTATCCAATGAGCAGTTCTTC. Protein sequence: CASSHPRDLVSNEQFF.

This clonotype was observed many times. The chain employs TRBV29-1 and TRBJ2-1; weak D call: TRBD2 (6 bases). This CDR3 has 15 amino acids. V dropped 2 bases and J dropped 9 bases, with 20 bases sitting between them. Per the germline V gene, CDR1 is SQVTM and CDR2 is ANQGSEA. The CDR3 DNA sequence: TGCAGCGTTGAACTCCTACAGGAGGGTCCGAGTGAGCAGTTCTTC. This encodes CSVELLQEGPSEQFF.

J is TRBJ2-5 and V is TRBV12-3 or TRBV12-4; 11 bases line up with TRBD2. V was pared by 6 bases and J by 1 base, with 4 bases of the junction left unmatched. The CDR3 is made up of 15 amino acids. CDR3 in DNA: TGTGCCAGCAGGGTAGCGGGGGGGTTCCAAGAGACCCAGTACTTC. Translation gives CASRVAGGFQETQYF.

This clonotype has only a few counts. The chain is built from TRBV11-2 and TRBJ1-1; 7 nucleotides match TRBD1. CDR3 length: 13 residues. The trim removed 5 bases at V and 5 bases at J, leaving 5 bases unmatched. Germline V gene data show CDR1 as SGHAT and CDR2 as FQNNGV. The CDR3 spells CASSHLTGTEAFF. The CDR3, as DNA: TGTGCCAGCAGCCACCTGACAGGGACTGAAGCTTTCTTT.